Following are 11 T cell receptor beta chains from one sample sequenced in a study of blood T cell repertoires in COVID-19. Assay: immunoSEQ multiplex PCR; the TCRdb copy retains only in-frame clones and omits some. The table has over 130,000 clones, about 87% seen once. Sequenced sample: peripheral blood. These receptors all stem from a human donor in a cohort sampled during active COVID-19.

The genes are TRBV12-3 or TRBV12-4 and TRBJ1-1, with unresolved D. The CDR3 loop spans 13 amino acids. Trimming took 5 bases from V and 11 from J, leaving 18 bases between them. The CDR3 sequence is CASSPGWRKQAFF. The CDR3, as DNA: TGTGCCAGCAGTCCGGGGTGGAGAAAACAGGCTTTCTTT.

The chain couples TRBV28 to TRBJ1-1, with 7 bases that match TRBD1. The germline CDR1 and CDR2 sequences are MDHEN and SYDVKM. Germline trimming cut 8 bases from V and 5 bases from J; bases unmatched to any gene: 11. The CDR3 has 14 residues. CDR3 amino acids: CASGGGEIWTEAFF. The CDR3 DNA reads TGTGCCAGCGGAGGGGGCGAAATATGGACTGAAGCTTTCTTT.

The chain is built from TRBV19 and TRBJ2-3, with 8 bases that match TRBD2. The V segment lost 4 bases and the J segment 3 bases; nucleotides outside the gene matches: 12. There are 17 residues in the CDR3. Germline V lookup: CDR1 LNHDA, CDR2 SQIVND (reference sequence). CDR3 nucleotides: TGTGCCAGTAGTAGGTTCGGAGCGGGAGCTAATACAGATACGCAGTATTTT. It is translated as CASSRFGAGANTDTQYF.

V usage is TRBV6-6 and J usage is TRBJ2-7; tentative D call: TRBD1 (6 bases). This CDR3 spans 14 amino acids. Trimming stripped 5 bases from V and 9 bases from J, with 20 bases between. Germline CDR1 and CDR2: MNHNY and SVGAGI (reference sequence). CDR3 region: CASSPSGQGFRQYF. For the CDR3, the DNA is TGTGCCAGCAGTCCGTCGGGGCAGGGGTTTCGGCAGTACTTC.

As DNA, the CDR3 is TGTGCCAGCTCACCAAAAGTCCCGGGAGATACGCAGTATTTT. Protein sequence: CASSPKVPGDTQYF. The chain links TRBV18 to TRBJ2-3; D gene ambiguous. The germline CDR1 and CDR2 sequences are KGHSH and LQKENI. CDR3 size: 14 residues. V dropped 2 bases and J dropped 5 bases, with 11 bases sitting between them. The whole variable domain, remainder taken from reference TRBV18 and TRBJ2-3, is NAGVMQNPRHLVRRRGQEARLRCSPMKGHSHVYWYRQLPEEGLKFMVYLQKENIIDESGMPKERFSAEFPKEGPSILRIQQVVRGDSAAYFCASSPKVPGDTQYFGPGTRLTVL.

The rearrangement joins TRBV14 to TRBJ2-7; TRBD2 matches 11 bases. With V trimmed by 3 bases and J by 6 bases, 10 bases remained unmatched. CDR3 length equals 16 residues. Per the germline V gene, CDR1 is SGHDN and CDR2 is FVKESK. Written as DNA, the CDR3 is TGTGCCAGCAGCCAGGCGGGGACTAGCGGAATTGGCGAGCAGTACTTC. It yields the protein CASSQAGTSGIGEQYF. The variable domain in full, with the rest retrieved from reference TRBV14 and TRBJ2-7, is EAGVTQFPSHSVIEKGQTVTLRCDPISGHDNLYWYRRVMGKEIKFLLHFVKESKQDESGMPNNRFLAERTGGTYSTLKVQPAELEDSGVYFCASSQAGTSGIGEQYFGPGTRLTVT.

CDR3 DNA sequence: TGTGCCAGCAGGCTAGGGACGACTAGCGGGAGCCGATACGAGCAGTACTTC. As protein: CASRLGTTSGSRYEQYF. The chain combines TRBV27 with TRBJ2-7; 12 nucleotides match TRBD2. Germline V gene lookup returns CDR1 MNHEY and CDR2 SMNVEV (reference sequence). V dropped 6 bases and J dropped 4; count of bases not matched to a gene: 13. The CDR3 has 17 residues.

For the CDR3, the DNA is TGTGCCAGCAGCTCCGACAGGGGAGAAGGGGAGCTGTTTTTT. Translated: CASSSDRGEGELFF. V gene TRBV7-6 combines with J gene TRBJ2-2; the match to TRBD1 covers 8 bases. This CDR3 spans 14 amino acids. With 4 bases clipped from V and 8 bases from J, the junction kept 6 bases outside the gene matches. Germline CDR1 is SGHVS and CDR2 is FNYEAQ.

This clone showed up just a few times. The chain employs TRBV4-2 and TRBJ2-3; 10 bases fit TRBD1. CDR1 is LGHNA and CDR2 is YNFKEQ in the germline V gene. Trimming took 2 bases from V and 0 from J; bases not matched to a gene: 14. The CDR3 covers 20 residues. CDR3 sequence: CASSQYPGQGFAVSTDTQYF. DNA for the CDR3: TGTGCCAGCAGCCAATATCCGGGACAGGGGTTCGCAGTTAGCACAGATACGCAGTATTTT.

This clone was counted between two and nine times. Other DNA sequences from this sample encode an identical CDR3 as well. The rearrangement uses TRBV29-1 and TRBJ1-1, with 7 bases identical to TRBD1. Looked up from germline, CDR1 is SQVTM and CDR2 is ANQGSEA. This CDR3 contains 13 residues. With 6 bases clipped from V and 0 bases from J, the junction kept 4 bases outside the gene matches. The CDR3 region has the DNA TGCAGCGTCGGACAGGCCCTGAACACTGAAGCTTTCTTT. Translated: CSVGQALNTEAFF.

The chain recombines TRBV10-2 with TRBJ2-7; 13 bases align to TRBD2. Trimming took 0 bases from V and 2 from J; bases not matched to a gene: 13. This CDR3 has 20 residues. Germline assignment: CDR1 WSHSY and CDR2 SAAADI. The CDR3 reads CASSESLGLAGLHTPYEQYF. In nucleotides, the CDR3 is TGCGCCAGCAGTGAGTCTTTGGGACTAGCGGGACTACATACTCCCTACGAGCAGTACTTC.